This T cell receptor beta chain was retrieved from a study of PD-L1 blockade in urothelial cancer. The CDR3 has 15 residues. Trimming left V 5 bases short and J 2 bases short, with 15 bases between. The germline CDR1 and CDR2 sequences are MDHEN and SYDVKM. Assay used: immunoSEQ multiplex PCR; TCRdb lists only in-frame clones, some missing. The sample holds approximately 100,000 clones, about 91% seen once. This TCR came from an elderly woman with urothelial cancer. The starting material was PBMCs, obtained around atezolizumab (anti-PD-L1) treatment. The chain couples TRBV28 to TRBJ1-2; the D gene is possibly TRBD1 (5 bases). CDR3 in DNA: TGTGCCAGCAGTCTGGCGGGGGGAAGGAACTATGGCTACACCTTC. Its protein is CASSLAGGRNYGYTF.